A single sample is the source of the 28 T cell receptor beta chains below, sequenced in a study of cytomegalovirus exposure and HLA in healthy donors. It was with 60 Vbeta and 13 Jbeta primers that the PCR ran. Profiling relied on immunoSEQ multiplex PCR, and the TCRdb table lists in-frame clones only, not all of them. Of roughly 180,000 clones in the sample, about 69% are singletons; the top ten hold just under 3%. Sequenced sample: PBMCs. Every receptor here comes from a male donor in good health and CMV-seronegative.

A remark on this clone: The germline gene is not matched at one end of the junction; a read error may be the cause. CDR3: CASRGTTNQETQYF. The CDR3, as DNA: TGTGCCAGCAGGGGGACAACAAACCAAGAGACCCAATACTTC. The V and J genes are TRBV9 and TRBJ2-5; D is possibly TRBD1 (6 bases). Germline V lookup: CDR1 SGDLS, CDR2 YYNGEE. CDR3 length: 14 amino acids.

The rearrangement joins TRBV4-1 to TRBJ2-1; maybe TRBD2 (7 bases). Trimming took off 6 bases at V and 3 bases at J, with 15 bases between the two ends. There are 15 residues in the CDR3. Germline V lookup: CDR1 MGHRA, CDR2 YSYEKL. The CDR3 DNA sequence: TGCGCCAGCAGTAAGGGAGGGGGGGTCTACAATGAGCAGTTCTTC. Translation: CASSKGGGVYNEQFF.

The chain combines TRBV6-5 with TRBJ1-1, with TRBD1 matching over 9 bases. The CDR3 covers 14 residues. In germline, CDR1 is MNHEY, CDR2 SVGAGI. V gave up 2 bases and J gave up 7 bases; unmatched junction bases: 5. CDR3 in amino acids: CASSYPGQGYEAFF. DNA for the CDR3: TGTGCCAGCAGTTACCCGGGACAGGGATATGAAGCTTTCTTT.

The chain is built from TRBV4-3 and TRBJ1-1; 10 bases are a match to TRBD1. Per germline, CDR1 LGHNA and CDR2 YSLEER. V gave up 5 bases and J gave up 10 bases; unmatched junction bases: 13. CDR3 size: 15 residues. The CDR3 spells CASSETGGEGFGAFF. CDR3 DNA: TGCGCCAGCAGCGAGACAGGGGGCGAAGGGTTTGGAGCTTTCTTT.

The rearrangement links TRBV7-8 to TRBJ2-4, with D tentatively TRBD2 (5 bases). CDR1 is SGHVS, CDR2 FQNEAQ, per germline. With 6 bases removed from V and 8 bases from J, the gap between germline ends came to 14 bases. This CDR3 region has 13 residues. The CDR3 nucleotides read TGTGCCAGCAGAGCAACTAGGGTTGACATTCAGTACTTC. This gives the protein CASRATRVDIQYF.

J is TRBJ2-5 and V is TRBV9; no reliable D call. This CDR3 has 14 residues. The V end was cut by 0 bases, the J end by 2 bases, with 8 bases between. Germline V gene sequence: CDR1 SGDLS, CDR2 YYNGEE. CDR3 residues: CASSVGPTQETQYF. The CDR3 nucleotides are TGTGCCAGCAGCGTAGGTCCTACTCAAGAGACCCAGTACTTC.

This clone turned up a few times. The V and J genes are TRBV6-5 and TRBJ1-5; the D is unclear. The CDR3 loop spans 15 amino acids. Germline V gene data show CDR1 as MNHEY and CDR2 as SVGAGI. Trimming removed 2 bases at V and 5 bases at J, with 13 bases between. Written as DNA, the CDR3 is TGTGCCAGCAGTTACGCACTCACCGCTGATCAGCCCCAGCATTTT. Translated: CASSYALTADQPQHF.

The chain has TRBV7-6 and TRBJ2-1, with 9 bases matching TRBD2. The CDR3 sequence is 15 residues long. V lost 0 bases, J lost 8 bases, and 5 bases stayed unmatched. Germline V gene data show CDR1 as SGHVS and CDR2 as FNYEAQ. The CDR3 bases are TGTGCCAGCAGCTTAGCGGGGTTAGCGGGAGATGAGCAGTTCTTC. It yields the protein CASSLAGLAGDEQFF.

The sample holds a few counts of this clone. The chain uses TRBV25-1 and TRBJ1-3; unclear D gene. Deletions cut 3 bases from V and 0 bases from J, with 6 bases between. From germline, CDR1 is MGHDK and CDR2 SYGVNS. This CDR3 comprises 14 residues. CDR3 residues: CASSDRFSGNTIYF. The CDR3 DNA follows: TGTGCCAGCAGTGACAGGTTCTCTGGAAACACCATATATTTT.

The rearrangement uses TRBV4-1 and TRBJ2-7, with 9 bases that match TRBD1. V was pared by 4 bases and J by 3 bases, with 4 bases of the junction left unmatched. The CDR3 sequence is 14 residues long. Looked up from germline, CDR1 is MGHRA and CDR2 is YSYEKL. CDR3 nucleotides: TGCGCCAGCAGCCTCGACAGGGGGGACTACGAGCAGTACTTC. This encodes CASSLDRGDYEQYF.

V is TRBV12-5 and J is TRBJ1-5, with D possibly being TRBD1 (6 bases). Germline values: CDR1 LGHNT, CDR2 FRNRAP. This CDR3 comprises 16 residues. The V end was cut by 2 bases, the J end by 0 bases, with 11 bases between. CDR3 in DNA: TGTGCTAGTGGTTTGTGGACAGAGGATAGCAATCAGCCCCAGCATTTT. Protein: CASGLWTEDSNQPQHF. The full variable domain, completed using reference TRBV12-5 and TRBJ1-5, is DARVTQTPRHKVTEMGQEVTMRCQPILGHNTVFWYRQTMMQGLELLAYFRNRAPLDDSGMPKDRFSAEMPDATLATLKIQPSEPRDSAVYFCASGLWTEDSNQPQHFGDGTRLSIL.

The sample holds one count of this clone. The chain uses TRBV4-3 and TRBJ1-2; 9 nucleotides line up with TRBD1. The CDR3 runs to 16 residues. J lost 5 bases, V lost 6 bases, and 13 bases had no gene match. Germline V gives CDR1 LGHNA, CDR2 YSLEER. CDR3 bases: TGCGCCAGCAGACAAACACCGGGACAGGGTCTTTATGGCTACACCTTC. Protein: CASRQTPGQGLYGYTF.

This chain links TRBV5-1 with TRBJ1-2; D ambiguous. Trimming shortened V by 4 bases and J by 4 bases, and 14 bases separated the two germline ends. Per the germline V gene, CDR1 is SGHRS and CDR2 is YFSETQ. The CDR3 sequence is 14 residues long. The CDR3 DNA is TGCGCCAGCAGCGGGCATAACTCGGTCTATGGCTACACCTTC. Translated, it gives CASSGHNSVYGYTF.

J is TRBJ2-1 and V is TRBV5-6; maybe TRBD2 (6 bases). CDR1 SGHDT and CDR2 YYEEEE come from the germline V gene. With 0 bases removed from V and 2 bases from J, the gap between germline ends came to 9 bases. This CDR3 is 15 amino acids long. CDR3 sequence: CASSLGLGAYNEQFF. The CDR3 DNA sequence: TGTGCCAGCAGCTTGGGACTAGGGGCCTACAATGAGCAGTTCTTC.

Turning to this clone: A junction boundary mismatches the germline segment, possibly from a read error. The same CDR3 also results from other DNA sequences found in this sample. The chain combines TRBV15 with TRBJ1-1; D ambiguous. The CDR3 covers 13 residues. The V gene's germline CDR1 is LNHNV and CDR2 YYDKDF (reference sequence). DNA of the CDR3: TGTGCCACCAGCAGGGAGAGGAACACCGAAGCTTTCTTT. This sequence encodes CATSRERNTEAFF.

For this clone: Sequence at one end of the junction differs from germline and may be a read error. The sample holds other DNA sequences that translate to the same CDR3. The V and J genes are TRBV19 and TRBJ1-5; 9 bases align to TRBD1. There are 15 residues in the CDR3. CDR1 LNHDA and CDR2 SQIVND come from the germline V gene (reference sequence). CDR3 sequence (DNA): TGTGCCAGTAGCATCGGAACAGGGGGCAACCAGCCCCAGCATTTT. Translation: CASSIGTGGNQPQHF.

This clone appeared a single time. This rearrangement joins TRBV6-6 to TRBJ1-6; TRBD1 matches 7 bases. The J segment lost 3 bases and the V segment lost 6 bases, leaving 2 bases of the junction unmatched. There are 14 residues in the CDR3. The germline V gene encodes CDR1 MNHNY and CDR2 SVGAGI (reference sequence). Written as DNA, the CDR3 is TGTGCCAGCAGGGGGACAGTCTATAATTCACCCCTCCACTTT. Translation gives CASRGTVYNSPLHF.

The chain has TRBV6-5 and TRBJ1-2; possible D gene TRBD1, 6 bases. The V gene's germline CDR1 is MNHEY and CDR2 SVGAGI. The CDR3 spans 14 residues. V lost 2 bases, J lost 3 bases, and 10 bases lay in between. The CDR3 sequence is CASSYTAGDYGYTF. The DNA for the CDR3 is TGTGCCAGCAGTTACACCGCAGGGGACTATGGCTACACCTTC.

This chain connects TRBV29-1 to TRBJ1-2, with 7 nucleotides matching TRBD1. Losses at the gene ends were 6 bases for V and 4 bases for J; bases not matched to a gene: 5. There are 12 residues in the CDR3. The germline V gene has CDR1 SQVTM and CDR2 ANQGSEA. CDR3 residues: CSVPGTAYGYTF. In DNA, the CDR3 is TGCAGCGTACCCGGGACAGCCTATGGCTACACCTTC. The complete variable domain, with remaining parts taken from reference TRBV29-1 and TRBJ1-2, reads SAVISQKPSRDICQRGTSLTIQCQVDSQVTMMFWYRQQPGQSLTLIATANQGSEATYESGFVIDKFPISRPNLTFSTLTVSNMSPEDSSIYLCSVPGTAYGYTFGSGTRLTVV.

CDR3 sequence reads: CASGHGGGNTIYF. The CDR3 DNA reads TGTGCTAGTGGGCACGGGGGGGGAAACACCATATATTTT. V usage is TRBV12-5 and J usage is TRBJ1-3, with a weak D call TRBD1 (5 bases). Germline lookup yields CDR1 LGHNT and CDR2 FRNRAP. Trimming took off 6 bases at V and 4 bases at J, with 10 bases between the two ends. The CDR3 totals 13 residues.

The chain is built from TRBV19 and TRBJ1-1, with D uncertain. Germline V gene sequence: CDR1 LNHDA, CDR2 SQIVND (reference sequence). This CDR3 spans 15 amino acids. The germline V and J ends were trimmed by 2 bases and 8 bases, with 18 bases remaining between them. This chain's CDR3 is CASSIFVTPVREAFF. DNA for the CDR3: TGTGCCAGTAGTATATTCGTAACTCCGGTTCGGGAAGCTTTCTTT.

The gene calls are TRBV30 and TRBJ1-5, with no clear D. This CDR3 has 14 residues. V lost 0 bases to trimming and J lost 6 bases, with 12 bases between them. The germline gives CDR1 GTSNPN, CDR2 SVGIG (reference sequence). DNA for the CDR3: TGTGCCTGGAGTGTGGGAGGGAGCGGTCAGCCCCAGCATTTT. Amino acids: CAWSVGGSGQPQHF.

This chain connects TRBV5-6 to TRBJ1-2; a possible D gene is TRBD1 (5 bases). Germline V gene data show CDR1 as SGHDT and CDR2 as YYEEEE. The CDR3 totals 17 residues. Deletions cut 1 base from V and 0 bases from J, with 16 bases between. CDR3 DNA sequence: TGTGCCAGCAGCTTGAAATTTCGGGCAGGGACTAACTATGGCTACACCTTC. It yields the protein CASSLKFRAGTNYGYTF.

This clone came up once. The chain links TRBV15 to TRBJ1-1, with TRBD1 matching over 8 bases. The CDR3 has 16 amino acids. CDR1 is LNHNV and CDR2 is YYDKDF in the germline V gene (reference sequence). With 1 base clipped from V and 7 bases from J, the junction kept 11 bases outside the gene matches. For the CDR3, the DNA is TGTGCCACCAGCAGAGCCCCTTTTGGGACAGGCTTTGAAGCTTTCTTT. It codes for CATSRAPFGTGFEAFF.

Notes on this clone: Other DNA sequences in this sample translate to the same CDR3. The chain combines TRBV28 with TRBJ1-2; 8 nucleotides line up with TRBD1. The junction had 7 bases not matched to a gene; V was cut back by 5 bases and J by 8 bases. The CDR3 sequence is 13 residues long. The germline V gene has CDR1 MDHEN and CDR2 SYDVKM. DNA of the CDR3: TGTGCCAGCAGTCCCGGACAGGGTGGCGGCTACACCTTC. Protein sequence: CASSPGQGGGYTF.

V and J are TRBV28 and TRBJ1-1, with 11 bases that match TRBD1. Per the germline V gene, CDR1 is MDHEN and CDR2 is SYDVKM. The CDR3 spans 12 residues. V shed 7 bases, J shed 10 bases, and the junction held 5 bases outside the gene matches. Here the CDR3 reads CASTGTGGRAFF. The CDR3 DNA reads TGTGCCAGCACCGGGACAGGGGGACGAGCTTTCTTT.

The chain recombines TRBV11-2 with TRBJ2-7; 8 nucleotides line up with TRBD1. The junction had 7 bases not matched to a gene; V was cut back by 1 base and J by 5 bases. Germline CDR1 is SGHAT and CDR2 is FQNNGV. The CDR3 runs to 15 residues. The CDR3 coding sequence is TGTGCCAGCAGCTTAGTTTTAGTCAGGGGGCACGAGCAGTACTTC. Encoded protein: CASSLVLVRGHEQYF.

This clone showed up just a few times. The chain is built from TRBV4-2 and TRBJ1-6; TRBD1 matches at 9 bases. Trimming removed 4 bases from V and 10 bases from J; junction bases left unmatched: 5. CDR1 LGHNA and CDR2 YNFKEQ come from the germline V gene. CDR3 length equals 14 residues. The DNA for the CDR3 is TGTGCCAGCAGCCCAGACAGGGGGTACTCACCCCTCCACTTT. Amino acid sequence: CASSPDRGYSPLHF.